This TCR beta chain was identified during a study of T-cell memory formation after mild COVID-19. The CDR3 has 17 amino acids. Germline trimming cut 7 bases from V and 4 bases from J; bases unmatched to any gene: 12. CDR1 is ENHRY and CDR2 is SYGVKD in the germline V gene. As for this clonotype: As yet, its antigen is unknown.

MiXCR was run by TCRdb on the 5' RACE reads, yielding one entry per CDR3 protein. The table lists over 150,000 distinct CDR3 sequences, about a fifth of them singletons. Study-level points and caveats: Whether day 37 second-wave clones are SARS-CoV-2-specific was not confirmed.

This receptor was taken from an adult woman who had mild COVID-19 (a few samples of this study predate the infection). Cell type and time point are not known. The V call is TRBV10-3, the J call TRBJ2-3; 12 bases map to TRBD2. The specimen sequenced was PBMCs or a T cell subset sorted from them (not recorded which). DNA of the CDR3: TGTGCCATCACGAGGGCTAGCGGGAGGGCCGAGGCAGATACGCAGTATTTT. As protein: CAITRASGRAEADTQYF.